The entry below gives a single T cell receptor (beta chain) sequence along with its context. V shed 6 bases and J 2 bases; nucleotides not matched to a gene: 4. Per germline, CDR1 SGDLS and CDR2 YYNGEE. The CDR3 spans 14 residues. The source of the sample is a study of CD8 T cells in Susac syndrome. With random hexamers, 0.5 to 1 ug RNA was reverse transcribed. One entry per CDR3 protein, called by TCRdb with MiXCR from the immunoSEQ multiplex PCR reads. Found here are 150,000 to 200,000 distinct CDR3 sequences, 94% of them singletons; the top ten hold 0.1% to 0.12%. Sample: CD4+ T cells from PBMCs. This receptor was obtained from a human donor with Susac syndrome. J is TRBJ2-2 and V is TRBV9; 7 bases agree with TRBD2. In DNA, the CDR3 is TGTGCCAGCACAGGACTAGTAAACACCGGGGAGCTGTTTTTT. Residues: CASTGLVNTGELFF.